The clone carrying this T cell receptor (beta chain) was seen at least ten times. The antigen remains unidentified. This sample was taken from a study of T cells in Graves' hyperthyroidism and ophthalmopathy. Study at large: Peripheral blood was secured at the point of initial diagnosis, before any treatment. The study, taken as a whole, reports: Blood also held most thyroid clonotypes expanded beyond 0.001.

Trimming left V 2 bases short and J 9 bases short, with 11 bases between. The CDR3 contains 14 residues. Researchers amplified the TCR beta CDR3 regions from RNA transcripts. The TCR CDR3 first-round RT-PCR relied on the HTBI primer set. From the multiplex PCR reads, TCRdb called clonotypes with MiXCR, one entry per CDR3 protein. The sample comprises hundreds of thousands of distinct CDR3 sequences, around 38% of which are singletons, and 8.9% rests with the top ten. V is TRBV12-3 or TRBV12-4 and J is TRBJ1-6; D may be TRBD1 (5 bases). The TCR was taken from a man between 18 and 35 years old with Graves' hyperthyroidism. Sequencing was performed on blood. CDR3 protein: CASSLQEGVSPLHF. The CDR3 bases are TGTGCCAGCAGTTTACAGGAAGGGGTTTCACCCCTCCACTTT.